This TCR beta chain is drawn from a study of blood T cell repertoires in COVID-19. Overall study: Sites in the United States, Italy and Spain provided acute and convalescent COVID-19 samples.

Assay: immunoSEQ multiplex PCR; the TCRdb copy retains only in-frame clones and omits some. The table includes under 250,000 clones, roughly 86% detected once. The CDR3 consists of 16 residues. The V segment lost 4 bases and the J segment 5 bases; nucleotides outside the gene matches: 10. Germline values: CDR1 LNHDA, CDR2 SQIVND (reference sequence). Sequenced material: peripheral blood. The rearrangement joins TRBV19 to TRBJ1-5, with 8 bases lining up with TRBD1. The receptor was derived from a woman aged 45-60 years with active or convalescent COVID-19. CDR3 DNA: TGTGCCAGTAGTAAACCTCTGGGACAGGTTCATCAGCCCCAGCATTTT. It yields the protein CASSKPLGQVHQPQHF.